This record covers a single T cell receptor (beta chain). This sample was taken from a study of blood T cell repertoires in COVID-19. In the original workflow: Amplified reference gene primers provided the basis for estimating nucleated cell counts. Here immunoSEQ multiplex PCR was the method, and the copy in TCRdb shows in-frame clones only, minus some. V and J calls plus clone size are reproduced from that table; the DNA served to infer D and trimming. The repertoire holds tens of thousands of clones, with approximately 90% as singletons. The J segment lost 1 base and the V segment lost 1 base, leaving 6 bases of the junction unmatched. The CDR3 covers 17 residues. Germline V gives CDR1 GTSNPN, CDR2 SVGIG (reference sequence).

The gene calls are TRBV30 and TRBJ2-3, with 12 bases identical to TRBD2. The clonotype was recovered from a man in his 60s with acute or convalescent COVID-19. Sequencing was performed on peripheral blood. CDR3 loop: CAWSGTSGNPGTDTQYF. In nucleotides, the CDR3 is TGTGCCTGGAGTGGGACTAGCGGGAATCCGGGCACAGATACGCAGTATTTT.